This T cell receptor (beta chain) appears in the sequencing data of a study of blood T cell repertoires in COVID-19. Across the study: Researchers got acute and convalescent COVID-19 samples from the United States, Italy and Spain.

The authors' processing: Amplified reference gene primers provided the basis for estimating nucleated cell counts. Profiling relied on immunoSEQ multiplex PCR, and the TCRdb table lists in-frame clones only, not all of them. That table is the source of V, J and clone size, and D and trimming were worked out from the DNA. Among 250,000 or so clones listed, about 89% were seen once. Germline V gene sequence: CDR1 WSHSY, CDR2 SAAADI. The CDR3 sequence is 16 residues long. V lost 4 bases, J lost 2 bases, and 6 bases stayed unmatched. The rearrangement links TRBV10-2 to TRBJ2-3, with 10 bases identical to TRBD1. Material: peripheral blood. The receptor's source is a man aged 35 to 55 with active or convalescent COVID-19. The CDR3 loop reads CASSADRGRYTDTQYF. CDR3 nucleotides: TGCGCCAGCAGTGCGGACAGGGGGAGATACACAGATACGCAGTATTTT.